This section outlines one T cell receptor beta chain sequence together with its context. The record originates from a study of cytomegalovirus exposure and HLA in healthy donors. Study details: Earlier findings included roughly 120 million unique TCR beta sequences obtained from about 180 million T cells.

Germline assignment: CDR1 LNHDA and CDR2 SQIVND (reference sequence). The length of the CDR3 is 16 residues. The trim removed 5 bases at V and 3 bases at J, leaving 9 bases unmatched. 60 Vbeta and 13 Jbeta primers were used in PCR. Clones were read by immunoSEQ multiplex PCR, and TCRdb kept only the in-frame ones, dropping some. This table holds 250,000 to 350,000 clones, around 86% found once. The sample comprised PBMCs. This chain connects TRBV19 to TRBJ2-1; 8 positions agree with TRBD1. This TCR was recovered from a middle-aged man in good health and CMV-seropositive. CDR3 coding DNA: TGTGCCAGTAGTGCGCCCGGACAGGGCCACTACAATGAGCAGTTCTTC. Protein product: CASSAPGQGHYNEQFF.